A selection of T cell receptor beta chains follows, all from one sample in a study of T cell responses to AZD1222 COVID-19 vaccine. Libraries were prepared by immunoSEQ multiplex PCR; TCRdb keeps only in-frame clonotypes and omits some of them. The sample includes 66,000 or so clones, 70% to 80% seen only once; the top ten take around 25%. The sequenced sample was peripheral blood, obtained on day 0 of MenACWY control vaccination. These receptors were taken from an adult in good health. CDR3s include the opening cysteine and the closing phenylalanine or tryptophan. The D gene is left open where the match is weak. Size tells how often a clone was seen (once, few, many) or the class of an expanded clone, and some rows leave it out.

D: .
size: .
V: TRBV10-3
J: TRBJ2-7
DNA: TGTGCCATCAGTGAGTCGTTGGGATACGAGCAGTACTTC
CDR3: CAISESLGYEQYF

D: .
size: .
V: TRBV30
J: TRBJ1-5
DNA: TGTGCCTGGACTCATGGAGCCTTGGGCAATCAGCCCCAGCATTTT
CDR3: CAWTHGALGNQPQHF

D: TRBD1
size: .
V: TRBV30
J: TRBJ1-5
DNA: TGTGCCTGGAGTGCGACAGGGATCAATCAGCCCCAGCATTTT
CDR3: CAWSATGINQPQHF

D: .
size: .
V: TRBV5-6
J: TRBJ1-2
DNA: TGTGCCAGCAGCTTGGACTATGGCTACACCTTC
CDR3: CASSLDYGYTF

D: .
size: .
V: TRBV4-3
J: TRBJ1-4
DNA: TGCGCCAGCAGCCAAGAAGTAGGCTCGGGGAAACTGTTTTTT
CDR3: CASSQEVGSGKLFF

D: TRBD1
size: .
V: TRBV19
J: TRBJ1-2
DNA: TGTGCCAGCCATTCGCCGGGACAGGGGCAGGACGGCTACACCTTC
CDR3: CASHSPGQGQDGYTF

D: .
size: .
V: TRBV7-9
J: TRBJ2-7
DNA: TGTGCCAGCAGCCCAGGTGATCCCCCTCGCGAGCAGTACTTC
CDR3: CASSPGDPPREQYF

D: .
size: .
V: TRBV6-1
J: TRBJ2-3
DNA: TGTGCCAGCAGTGAATCCCCACCCGGACATGGCCGAGATACGCAGTATTTT
CDR3: CASSESPPGHGRDTQYF

D: TRBD2
size: .
V: TRBV5-5
J: TRBJ2-7
DNA: TGTGCCAGCAGCTTGGGACTAGCGGGAGGGCCCCACGAGCAGTACTTC
CDR3: CASSLGLAGGPHEQYF

D: TRBD1
size: few
V: TRBV27
J: TRBJ2-7
DNA: TGTGCCAGCAGTCCCATCTTCAGGACAGGGGTTTATATCCCGGGATACGAGCAGTACTTC
CDR3: CASSPIFRTGVYIPGYEQYF

D: .
size: .
V: TRBV7-8
J: TRBJ2-1
DNA: TGTGCCAGCAGCTTAATGGTTAGCGGCCACAATGAGCAGTTCTTC
CDR3: CASSLMVSGHNEQFF

D: TRBD1
size: .
V: TRBV2
J: TRBJ1-1
DNA: TGTGCCAGCAGCCTCGGGACAGGGGGCGCGAGGTTGACTGAAGCTTTCTTT
CDR3: CASSLGTGGARLTEAFF

D: .
size: once
V: TRBV7-2
J: TRBJ1-5
DNA: TGTGCCAGCAGCTTAAATCCTAATCAGCCCCAGCATTTT
CDR3: CASSLNPNQPQHF

D: .
size: .
V: TRBV10-2
J: TRBJ2-2
DNA: TGCGCCAGCAGCCAAGGAGGGCCATTCACCGGGGAGCTGTTTTTT
CDR3: CASSQGGPFTGELFF

D: .
size: once
V: TRBV5-1
J: TRBJ1-3
DNA: TGCGCCAGCAGCCCTTCGACATCAGGAAGGGGCACCATATATTTT
CDR3: CASSPSTSGRGTIYF

D: .
size: once
V: TRBV24-1
J: TRBJ2-1
DNA: TGTGCCACCAGTGATCTCGGTGTGGTGCAGTTCTTC
CDR3: CATSDLGVVQFF

D: .
size: .
V: TRBV20-1
J: TRBJ1-1
DNA: TGCAGTGCTTCCTGGAGCACTGAAGCTTTCTTT
CDR3: CSASWSTEAFF